The 29 T cell receptor beta chains listed next were all sequenced from one sample in a study of graft-versus-host responses after intestinal transplantation. For these TCRs, the target antigens are not known. Assay used: immunoSEQ multiplex PCR; TCRdb lists only in-frame clones, some missing. The table records more than 70,000 clones, 85% to 95% of them present only once. Source: unstimulated CD8+ T cells sorted from spleen or lymph node cells, taken before transplant. Receptors were obtained from a human donor who was the organ donor for an intestinal transplant.

The J gene is TRBJ2-3, the V gene TRBV2; TRBD2 matches at 14 bases. The CDR3 length is 16 residues. The ends lost 5 bases at V and 6 bases at J; junction bases unmatched: 7. The germline V gene encodes CDR1 SNHLY and CDR2 FYNNEI. The CDR3 region has the DNA TGTGCCAGCAGTCACAGACTAGCGGGGGGGTTGGATACGCAGTATTTT. This encodes CASSHRLAGGLDTQYF.

The V and J genes are TRBV27 and TRBJ1-6; TRBD1 matches 9 bases. With 11 bases clipped from V and 9 bases from J, the junction kept 5 bases outside the gene matches. This CDR3 comprises 12 residues. Germline V gene sequence: CDR1 MNHEY, CDR2 SMNVEV (reference sequence). The CDR3 DNA reads TGTGCCGCCGGGACAGGGCCTTCACCCCTCCACTTT. It codes for CAAGTGPSPLHF.

This chain joins TRBV4-3 and TRBJ1-5; D is uncertain. This CDR3 contains 20 residues. The V gene's germline CDR1 is LGHNA and CDR2 YSLEER. V was clipped by 0 bases and J by 4 bases, with 25 bases between them. The CDR3 spells CASSQDFVGVRLPSNQPQHF. CDR3 bases: TGCGCCAGCAGCCAAGATTTCGTGGGAGTAAGGTTACCTTCAAATCAGCCCCAGCATTTT.

The V gene is TRBV7-8, the J gene TRBJ1-1; D is possibly TRBD1 (5 bases). Between the trimmed V and J ends, which lost 0 bases and 5 bases, there was a span of 16 bases. The germline gives CDR1 SGHVS, CDR2 FQNEAQ. The CDR3 consists of 16 residues. The CDR3 DNA follows: TGTGCCAGCAGCTTAGCGCTCCCGGGAGAGGGGACTGAAGCTTTCTTT. It yields the protein CASSLALPGEGTEAFF.

The chain employs TRBV9 and TRBJ2-1; D gene unclear. The germline CDR1 and CDR2 sequences are SGDLS and YYNGEE. The CDR3 covers 14 residues. V lost 7 bases and J lost 6, with 17 bases in between. The DNA for the CDR3 is TGTGCCAGCGGTAGCCCCGGTGTAGCCAATGAGCAGTTCTTC. This gives the protein CASGSPGVANEQFF.

This rearrangement joins TRBV4-2 to TRBJ2-7, with D unclear. Germline CDR1 is LGHNA and CDR2 is YNFKEQ. V lost 0 bases, J lost 7 bases, and 22 bases lay in between. The CDR3 totals 17 residues. The CDR3 DNA reads as TGTGCCAGCAGCCAAGAAGGCCAGGCCCATCCTACTGGAGAGCAGTACTTC. This encodes CASSQEGQAHPTGEQYF.

The J gene is TRBJ1-2, the V gene TRBV5-6, with a possible D match to TRBD1 (6 bases). From germline, CDR1 is SGHDT and CDR2 YYEEEE. The CDR3 has 14 residues. The V end lost 4 bases, the J end lost 2 bases, and 12 bases lay between the germline ends. CDR3 in DNA: TGTGCCAGCAGCCCTGATACAGGGAACTATGGCTACACCTTC. Translated: CASSPDTGNYGYTF.

V usage is TRBV4-1 and J usage is TRBJ2-1; TRBD2 matches at 10 bases. Trimming removed 5 bases from V and 4 bases from J; junction bases left unmatched: 5. Looked up from germline, CDR1 is MGHRA and CDR2 is YSYEKL. The CDR3 sequence is 15 residues long. The CDR3 DNA reads TGCGCCAGCAGCTCTAGCGGGGGCCAATACAATGAGCAGTTCTTC. Its protein product is CASSSSGGQYNEQFF.

This chain links TRBV6-1 with TRBJ2-5; D might be TRBD2 (5 bases). Trimming cost V 1 base and J 5 bases, with 14 bases left between them. Germline lookup yields CDR1 MNHNS and CDR2 SASEGT. The CDR3 spans 15 residues. This CDR3 is CASSEEGISGETQYF. CDR3 coding DNA: TGTGCCAGCAGTGAAGAGGGCATTTCGGGGGAGACCCAGTACTTC.

The chain uses TRBV4-1 and TRBJ2-7; weak D call: TRBD1 (5 bases). This CDR3 comprises 12 residues. V lost 4 bases to trimming and J lost 7 bases, with 11 bases between them. Germline loops: CDR1 MGHRA, CDR2 YSYEKL. The CDR3 spells CASSPTGREQYF. The CDR3 DNA reads as TGCGCCAGCAGCCCAACAGGCAGGGAGCAGTACTTC.

The chain recombines TRBV27 with TRBJ2-7, with 8 nucleotides matching TRBD2. CDR3 size: 11 residues. The germline V gene encodes CDR1 MNHEY and CDR2 SMNVEV (reference sequence). With 5 bases clipped from V and 6 bases from J, the junction kept 0 bases outside the gene matches. The CDR3 reads CASSTSGEQYF. The CDR3 bases are TGTGCCAGCAGTACTAGCGGCGAGCAGTACTTC.

The chain combines TRBV27 with TRBJ2-1; D ambiguous. Germline lookup yields CDR1 MNHEY and CDR2 SMNVEV (reference sequence). The CDR3 spans 13 residues. V dropped 4 bases and J dropped 4 bases, with 8 bases sitting between them. The CDR3 spells CASSSYMYNEQFF. CDR3 coding DNA: TGTGCCAGCAGTTCTTACATGTACAATGAGCAGTTCTTC.

This chain joins TRBV9 and TRBJ2-1; 9 bases are a match to TRBD1. This CDR3 contains 16 residues. The ends lost 1 base at V and 6 bases at J; junction bases unmatched: 8. From germline, CDR1 is SGDLS and CDR2 YYNGEE. The CDR3, as DNA: TGTGCCAGCAGCGTATCCCGGGACAGGGAGATCAATGAGCAGTTCTTC. Its protein product is CASSVSRDREINEQFF.

The chain combines TRBV19 with TRBJ2-7; 11 bases map to TRBD2. The germline V gene has CDR1 LNHDA and CDR2 SQIVND (reference sequence). CDR3 length equals 14 residues. V lost 3 bases, J lost 5 bases, and 3 bases stayed unmatched. CDR3 DNA: TGTGCCAGTAGTATTACTAGCGGGGGCAACGAGCAGTACTTC. It encodes CASSITSGGNEQYF.

The rearrangement uses TRBV28 and TRBJ1-5, with 7 bases aligning to TRBD1. The trim removed 8 bases at V and 9 bases at J, leaving 10 bases unmatched. The CDR3 is 13 amino acids. The germline V gene has CDR1 MDHEN and CDR2 SYDVKM. CDR3 sequence: CASGVTGNGPQHF. DNA for the CDR3: TGTGCCAGCGGCGTGACAGGGAATGGGCCCCAGCATTTT.

The chain joins TRBV4-3 to TRBJ2-6; D call uncertain. CDR1 LGHNA and CDR2 YSLEER come from the germline V gene. V was trimmed by 4 bases and J by 0 bases, leaving 7 bases between them. The CDR3 runs to 15 residues. Written as DNA, the CDR3 is TGCGCCAGCAGCCCTCTGGCCTCTGGGGCCAACGTCCTGACTTTC. Translated, it gives CASSPLASGANVLTF.

The V and J genes are TRBV7-9 and TRBJ1-2, with no clear D. The V end was cut by 2 bases, the J end by 5 bases, with 9 bases between. The length of the CDR3 is 13 residues. Germline V CDR1 and CDR2: SEHNR, FQNEAQ (reference sequence). Here the CDR3 DNA reads TGTGCCAGCAGCTTACCCGACAAATATGGCTACACCTTC. It codes for CASSLPDKYGYTF.

This clone was recorded only once. The chain carries TRBV9 and TRBJ1-2, with TRBD1 matching 10 bases. The CDR3 extends over 17 amino acids. Unmatched junction bases numbered 14, after V lost 3 bases and J lost 6 bases. Germline-derived CDR1 and CDR2 are SGDLS and YYNGEE. This chain's CDR3 is CASSEPSTGGSPDGYTF. The CDR3 coding sequence is TGTGCCAGCAGCGAACCCTCGACAGGGGGCTCTCCTGATGGCTACACCTTC.

This sequence joins TRBV6-4 and TRBJ1-1; 8 positions match TRBD1. Germline trimming cut 5 bases from V and 6 bases from J; bases unmatched to any gene: 8. This CDR3 comprises 14 residues. Looked up from germline, CDR1 is MRHNA and CDR2 is SNTAGT. CDR3 bases: TGTGCCAGCAGTTTGACAGGGGAGCACGCTGAAGCTTTCTTT. Its translation: CASSLTGEHAEAFF.

The V and J genes are TRBV7-9 and TRBJ2-7; D unresolved. Germline assignment: CDR1 SEHNR and CDR2 FQNEAQ (reference sequence). The CDR3 totals 11 residues. V gave up 2 bases and J gave up 5 bases, with 4 bases separating them. The CDR3 coding sequence is TGTGCCAGCAGCTTAACAGACGAGCAGTACTTC. Its protein is CASSLTDEQYF.

With regard to this clone: The germline gene is not matched at one end of the junction; a read error may be the cause. The rearrangement uses TRBV7-7 and TRBJ2-5; TRBD2 aligns across 10 bases. Germline V gene data show CDR1 as SSHAT and CDR2 as FNYEAQ (reference sequence). This CDR3 region has 15 residues. The CDR3 is CASSLAGGLQETQYF. As DNA, the CDR3 is TGTGCTAGCAGCTTAGCGGGGGGACTTCAAGAGACCCAGTACTTC.

The V call is TRBV19, the J call TRBJ2-1; D is possibly TRBD2 (6 bases). The CDR3 contains 13 residues. In germline, CDR1 is LNHDA, CDR2 SQIVND (reference sequence). V was clipped by 2 bases and J by 8 bases, with 10 bases between them. The CDR3 DNA follows: TGTGCCAGTAGTATAATGGGGGGAGATGAGCAGTTCTTC. Translated: CASSIMGGDEQFF. Variable domain in full (rest from reference TRBV19 and TRBJ2-1): DGGITQSPKYLFRKEGQNVTLSCEQNLNHDAMYWYRQDPGQGLRLIYYSQIVNDFQKGDIAEGYSVSREKKESFPLTVTSAQKNPTAFYLCASSIMGGDEQFFGPGTRLTVL.

The chain carries TRBV23-1 and TRBJ2-6, with D unclear. TRBV23-1 qualifies as an ORF whose function is uncertain. The ends were cut back, 3 bases at V and 0 bases at J, with 9 bases in the middle. This CDR3 has 16 residues. CDR3 DNA: TGCGCCAGCAGTCAGCAACACCGCTCTGGGGCCAACGTCCTGACTTTC. Translating gives CASSQQHRSGANVLTF.

V gene TRBV4-1 combines with J gene TRBJ1-1; 7 positions agree with TRBD1. The CDR3 covers 14 residues. J was trimmed by 0 bases and V by 5 bases; bases with no gene match: 3. The germline CDR1 and CDR2 sequences are MGHRA and YSYEKL. The CDR3 DNA follows: TGCGCCAGCAGCTGGGACAGCATGAACACTGAAGCTTTCTTT. Its protein product is CASSWDSMNTEAFF.

In its sample, this clone was seen once. The CDR3 is CASSLGYSPLHF. The CDR3 DNA is TGTGCCAGCAGTTTAGGCTATTCACCCCTCCACTTT. The V and J genes are TRBV27 and TRBJ1-6; D is unresolved. This CDR3 comprises 12 residues. Trimming shortened V by 2 bases and J by 8 bases, and 4 bases separated the two germline ends. Germline assignment: CDR1 MNHEY and CDR2 SMNVEV (reference sequence).

Regarding this clone: The sample carries other DNA sequences with the same CDR3. The gene calls are TRBV9 and TRBJ2-7; perhaps TRBD1 as D (6 bases). Germline CDR1 reads SGDLS; CDR2 reads YYNGEE. V gave up 3 bases and J gave up 7 bases, with 14 bases separating them. This CDR3 is 13 amino acids long. Here the CDR3 DNA reads TGTGCCAGCAGCGCCGGTTCAGGGGAGGAGCAGTACTTC. Residues: CASSAGSGEEQYF.

This chain links TRBV14 with TRBJ2-7, with 10 positions matching TRBD1. The germline gives CDR1 SGHDN, CDR2 FVKESK. The CDR3 contains 15 residues. J lost 3 bases, V lost 1 base, and 3 bases had no gene match. The CDR3, as DNA: TGTGCCAGCAGCCAAGTGTGGGACAGGGGCTACGAGCAGTACTTC. It yields the protein CASSQVWDRGYEQYF.

V gene TRBV4-2 combines with J gene TRBJ2-3, with 7 bases aligning to TRBD2. Germline V gene data show CDR1 as LGHNA and CDR2 as YNFKEQ. The CDR3 contains 15 residues. Germline trimming cut 1 base from V and 5 bases from J; bases unmatched to any gene: 6. Here the CDR3 reads CASSQGLEREDTQYF. The CDR3 DNA reads TGTGCCAGCAGCCAAGGTCTTGAGCGGGAAGATACGCAGTATTTT.

Points on this clone: An end of the junction does not agree with germline; a read error may underlie this. This chain uses TRBV7-7 with TRBJ2-1; 12 bases agree with TRBD2. Per the germline V gene, CDR1 is SSHAT and CDR2 is FNYEAQ (reference sequence). CDR3 length: 15 residues. Here the CDR3 DNA reads TGTGCTAGCAGCGTCCGACTAGCGGGGGTCCATGAGCAGTTCTTC. Translation: CASSVRLAGVHEQFF.